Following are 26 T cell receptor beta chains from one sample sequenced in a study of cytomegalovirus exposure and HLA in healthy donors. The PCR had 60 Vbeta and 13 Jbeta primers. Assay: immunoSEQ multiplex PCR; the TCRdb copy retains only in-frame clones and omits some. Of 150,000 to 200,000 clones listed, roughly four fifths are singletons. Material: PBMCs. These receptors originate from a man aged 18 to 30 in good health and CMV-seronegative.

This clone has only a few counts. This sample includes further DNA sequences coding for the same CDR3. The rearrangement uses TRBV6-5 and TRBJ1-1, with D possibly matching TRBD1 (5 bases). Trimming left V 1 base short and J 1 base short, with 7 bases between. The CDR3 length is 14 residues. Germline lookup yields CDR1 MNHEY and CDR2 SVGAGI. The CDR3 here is CASSYLQGNTEAFF. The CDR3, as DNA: TGTGCCAGCAGTTACTTGCAGGGGAACACTGAAGCTTTCTTT.

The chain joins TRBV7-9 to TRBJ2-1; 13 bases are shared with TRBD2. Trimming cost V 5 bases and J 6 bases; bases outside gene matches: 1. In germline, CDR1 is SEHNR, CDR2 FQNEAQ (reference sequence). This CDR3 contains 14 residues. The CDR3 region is CASSRTSGSNEQFF. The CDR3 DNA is TGTGCCAGCAGCCGGACTAGCGGGAGCAATGAGCAGTTCTTC. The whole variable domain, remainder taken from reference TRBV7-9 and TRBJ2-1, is DTGVSQNPRHKITKRGQNVTFRCDPISEHNRLYWYRQTLGQGPEFLTYFQNEAQLEKSRLLSDRFSAERPKGSFSTLEIQRTEQGDSAMYLCASSRTSGSNEQFFGPGTRLTVL.

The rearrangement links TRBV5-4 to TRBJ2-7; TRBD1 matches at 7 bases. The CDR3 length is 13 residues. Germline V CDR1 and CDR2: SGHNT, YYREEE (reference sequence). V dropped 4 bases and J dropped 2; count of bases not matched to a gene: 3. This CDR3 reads CASSKQGPYEQYF. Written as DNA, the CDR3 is TGTGCCAGCAGCAAACAGGGGCCCTACGAGCAGTACTTC.

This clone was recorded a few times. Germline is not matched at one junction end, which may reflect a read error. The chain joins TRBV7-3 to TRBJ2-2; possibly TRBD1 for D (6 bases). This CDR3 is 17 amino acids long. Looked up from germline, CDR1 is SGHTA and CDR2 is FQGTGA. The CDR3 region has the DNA TGTTCCAGCAGCATTCAGGGGCGGAGCTCGAACACCGGGGAGCTGTTTTTT. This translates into CSSSIQGRSSNTGELFF. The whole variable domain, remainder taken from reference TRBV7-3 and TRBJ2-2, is GAGVSQTPSNKVTEKGKYVELRCDPISGHTALYWYRQSLGQGPEFLIYFQGTGAADDSGLPNDRFFAVRPEGSVSTLKIQRTERGDSAVYLCSSSIQGRSSNTGELFFGEGSRLTVL.

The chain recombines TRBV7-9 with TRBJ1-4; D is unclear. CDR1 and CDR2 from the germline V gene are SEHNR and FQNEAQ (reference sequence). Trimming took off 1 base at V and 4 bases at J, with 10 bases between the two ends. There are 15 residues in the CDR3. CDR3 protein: CASSLDPGVNEKLFF. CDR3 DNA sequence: TGTGCCAGCAGCTTAGATCCCGGGGTTAATGAAAAACTGTTTTTT.

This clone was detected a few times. CDR3 protein: CASSLGRGYEQYF. CDR3 sequence (DNA): TGTGCCAGCAGTCTTGGACGGGGCTACGAGCAGTACTTC. V is TRBV6-6 and J is TRBJ2-7; D is possibly TRBD2 (5 bases). This CDR3 has 13 residues. In germline, CDR1 is MNHNY, CDR2 SVGAGI (reference sequence). V was pared by 5 bases and J by 3 bases, with 11 bases between.

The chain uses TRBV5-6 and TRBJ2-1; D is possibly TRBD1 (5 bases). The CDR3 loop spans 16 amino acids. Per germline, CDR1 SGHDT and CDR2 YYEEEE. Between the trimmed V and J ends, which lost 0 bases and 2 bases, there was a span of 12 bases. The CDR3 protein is CASSLAREFAYNEQFF. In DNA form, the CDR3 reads TGTGCCAGCAGCTTGGCCAGGGAATTCGCCTACAATGAGCAGTTCTTC.

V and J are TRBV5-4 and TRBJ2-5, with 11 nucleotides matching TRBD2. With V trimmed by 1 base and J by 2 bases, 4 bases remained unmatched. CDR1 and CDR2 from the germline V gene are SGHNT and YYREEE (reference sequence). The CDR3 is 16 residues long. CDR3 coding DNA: TGTGCCAGCAGCTTGTCGGTAGCGGGAGGGCAAGAGACCCAGTACTTC. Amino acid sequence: CASSLSVAGGQETQYF.

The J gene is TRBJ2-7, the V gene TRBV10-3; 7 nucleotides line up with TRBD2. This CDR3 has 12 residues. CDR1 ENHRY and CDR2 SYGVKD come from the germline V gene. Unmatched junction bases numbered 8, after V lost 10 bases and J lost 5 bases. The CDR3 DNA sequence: TGTGCCACGGAGGGCGGGAGACACGAGCAGTACTTC. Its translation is CATEGGRHEQYF.

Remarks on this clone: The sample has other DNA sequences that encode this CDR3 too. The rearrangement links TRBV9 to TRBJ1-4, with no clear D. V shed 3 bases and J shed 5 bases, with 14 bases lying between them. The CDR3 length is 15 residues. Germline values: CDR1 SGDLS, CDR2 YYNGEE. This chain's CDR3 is CASSGGPAANEKLFF. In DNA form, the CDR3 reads TGTGCCAGCAGCGGTGGCCCTGCGGCCAATGAAAAACTGTTTTTT.

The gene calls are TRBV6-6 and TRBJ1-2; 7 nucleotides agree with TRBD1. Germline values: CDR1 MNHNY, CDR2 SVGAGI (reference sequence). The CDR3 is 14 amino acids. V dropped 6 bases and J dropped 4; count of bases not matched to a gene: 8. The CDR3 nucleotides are TGTGCCAGCAGATACACAGGGGAAAGCTATGGCTACACCTTC. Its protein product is CASRYTGESYGYTF.

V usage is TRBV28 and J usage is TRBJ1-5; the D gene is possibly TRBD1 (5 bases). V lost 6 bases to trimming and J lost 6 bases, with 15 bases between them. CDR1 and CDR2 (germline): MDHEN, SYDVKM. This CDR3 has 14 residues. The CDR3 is CASSPMGGSQPQHF. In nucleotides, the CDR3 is TGTGCCAGCAGCCCTATGGGGGGTAGTCAGCCCCAGCATTTT.

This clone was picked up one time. The CDR3 spells CATSRVRTYQETQYF. CDR3 nucleotides: TGTGCCACCAGCAGAGTGCGTACCTACCAAGAGACCCAGTACTTC. This chain links TRBV15 with TRBJ2-5, with D uncertain. There are 15 residues in the CDR3. Trimming took off 1 base at V and 0 bases at J, with 9 bases between the two ends. The germline CDR1 and CDR2 sequences are LNHNV and YYDKDF (reference sequence).

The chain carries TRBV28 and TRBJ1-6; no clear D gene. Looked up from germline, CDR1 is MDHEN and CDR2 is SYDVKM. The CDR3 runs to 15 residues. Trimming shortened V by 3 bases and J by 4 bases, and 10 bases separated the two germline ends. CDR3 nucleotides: TGTGCCAGCAGTTTTAATAGAATGTATAATTCACCCCTCCACTTT. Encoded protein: CASSFNRMYNSPLHF.

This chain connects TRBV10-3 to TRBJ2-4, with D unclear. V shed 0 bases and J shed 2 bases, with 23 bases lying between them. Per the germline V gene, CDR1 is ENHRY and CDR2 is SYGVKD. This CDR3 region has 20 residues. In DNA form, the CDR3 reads TGTGCCATCAGTGAGTCACCCCAGAGTACCTTAGCCAGTTCCAAAAACATTCAGTACTTC. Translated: CAISESPQSTLASSKNIQYF.

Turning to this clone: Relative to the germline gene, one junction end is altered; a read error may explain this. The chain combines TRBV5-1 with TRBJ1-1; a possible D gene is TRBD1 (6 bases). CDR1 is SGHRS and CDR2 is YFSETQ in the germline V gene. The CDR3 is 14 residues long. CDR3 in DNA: TGCGCCGGCAGCTTGGACAGACCGAACACTGAAGCTTTCTTT. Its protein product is CAGSLDRPNTEAFF. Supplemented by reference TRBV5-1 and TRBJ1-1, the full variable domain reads KAGVTQTPRYLIKTRGQQVTLSCSPISGHRSVSWYQQTPGQGLQFLFEYFSETQRNKGNFPGRFSGRQFSNSRSEMNVSTLELGDSALYLCAGSLDRPNTEAFFGQGTRLTVV.

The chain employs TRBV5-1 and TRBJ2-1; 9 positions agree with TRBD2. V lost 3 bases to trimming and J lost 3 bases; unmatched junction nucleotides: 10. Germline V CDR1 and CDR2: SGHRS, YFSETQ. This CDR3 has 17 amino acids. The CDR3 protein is CASSSDIAGGRYNEQFF. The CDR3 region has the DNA TGCGCCAGCAGCTCGGATATCGCGGGAGGGCGCTACAATGAGCAGTTCTTC.

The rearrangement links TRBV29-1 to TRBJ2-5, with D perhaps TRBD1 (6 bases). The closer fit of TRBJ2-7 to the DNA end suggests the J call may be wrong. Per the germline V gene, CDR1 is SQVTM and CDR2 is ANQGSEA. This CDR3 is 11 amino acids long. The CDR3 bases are TGCAGCGTCCAGACACAGGGCGAGCAGTACTTC. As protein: CSVQTQGEQYF.

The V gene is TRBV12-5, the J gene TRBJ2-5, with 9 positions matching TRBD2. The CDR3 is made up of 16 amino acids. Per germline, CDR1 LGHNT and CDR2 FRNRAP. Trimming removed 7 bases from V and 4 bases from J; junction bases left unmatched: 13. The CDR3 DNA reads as TGTGCTAGTGCTTTAGCGGGAGAGTGGGTGGGAGAGACCCAGTACTTC. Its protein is CASALAGEWVGETQYF.

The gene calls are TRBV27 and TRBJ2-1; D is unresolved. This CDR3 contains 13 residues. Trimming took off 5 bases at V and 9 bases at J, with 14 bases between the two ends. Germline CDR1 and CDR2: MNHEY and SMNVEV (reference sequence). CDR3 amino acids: CASSPVGTGEQFF. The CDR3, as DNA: TGTGCCAGCAGTCCAGTAGGTACGGGTGAGCAGTTCTTC.

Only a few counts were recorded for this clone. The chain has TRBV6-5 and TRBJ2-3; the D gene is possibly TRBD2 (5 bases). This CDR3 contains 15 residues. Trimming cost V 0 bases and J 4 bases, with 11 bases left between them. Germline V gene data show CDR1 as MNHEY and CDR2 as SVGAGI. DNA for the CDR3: TGTGCCAGCAGTTACTCACTCGAGGGCGCAGATACGCAGTATTTT. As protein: CASSYSLEGADTQYF.

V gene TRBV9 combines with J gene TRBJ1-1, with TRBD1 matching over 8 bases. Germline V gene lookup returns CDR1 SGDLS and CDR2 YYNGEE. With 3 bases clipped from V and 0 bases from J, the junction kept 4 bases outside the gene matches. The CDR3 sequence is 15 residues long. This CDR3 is CASSAGGKLNTEAFF. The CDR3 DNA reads TGTGCCAGCAGCGCAGGGGGCAAATTGAACACTGAAGCTTTCTTT.

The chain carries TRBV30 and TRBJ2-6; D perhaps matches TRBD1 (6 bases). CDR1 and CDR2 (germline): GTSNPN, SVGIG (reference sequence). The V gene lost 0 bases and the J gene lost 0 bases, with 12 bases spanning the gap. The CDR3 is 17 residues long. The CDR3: CAWSVTGIISGANVLTF. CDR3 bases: TGTGCCTGGAGTGTCACAGGGATTATCTCTGGGGCCAACGTCCTGACTTTC.

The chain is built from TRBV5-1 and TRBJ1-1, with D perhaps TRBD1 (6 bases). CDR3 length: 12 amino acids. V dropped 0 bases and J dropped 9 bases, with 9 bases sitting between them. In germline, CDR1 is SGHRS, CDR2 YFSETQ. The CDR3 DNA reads TGCGCCAGCAGCTTGGGCGGGGGCAAAGCTTTCTTT. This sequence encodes CASSLGGGKAFF.

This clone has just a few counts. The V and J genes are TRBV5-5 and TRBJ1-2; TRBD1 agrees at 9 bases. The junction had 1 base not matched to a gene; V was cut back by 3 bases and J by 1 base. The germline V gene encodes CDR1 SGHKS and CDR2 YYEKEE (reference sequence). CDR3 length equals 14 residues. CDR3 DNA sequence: TGTGCCAGCAGCTCGGGACAGGGTAACTATGGCTACACCTTC. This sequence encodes CASSSGQGNYGYTF.

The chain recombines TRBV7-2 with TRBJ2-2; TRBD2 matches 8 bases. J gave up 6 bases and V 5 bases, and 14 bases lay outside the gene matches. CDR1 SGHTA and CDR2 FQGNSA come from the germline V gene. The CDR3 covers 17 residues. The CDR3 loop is CASSTGPPAGVPGELFF. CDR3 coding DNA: TGTGCCAGCAGCACCGGACCCCCAGCGGGAGTCCCCGGGGAGCTGTTTTTT.